This T cell receptor beta chain is from a study of T cell responses to AZD1222 COVID-19 vaccine (TCRdb year 2021). Regarding the complete study: AZD1222 recipients with second doses at about 4 weeks or about 12 weeks were pooled, because spike-specific TCR depth and breadth did not differ between schedules. TCR sequencing was performed for fewer than 250 trial participants, of whom roughly 200 were given two doses of AZD1222 and around 25 were given two doses of MenACWY control vaccine. Trial participants were enrolled by age into 18-55, 56-69 and 70-plus year subgroups, with roughly 150, 30 and 60 TCR-sequenced participants respectively. Study-wide conclusions, independent of this receptor: After two AZD1222 doses, both the breadth and the depth of spike-specific TCRs were significantly higher than at day 0 and than in MenACWY recipients. The vaccine-associated CD4 TCRs covered the entire spike protein, and the dominant responses fell in regions 160-218 and 743-854. The 56-69-year group was small, and its depth increase did not reach significance, likely because of low power. Conclusions about previously exposed vaccinees are limited, since just a handful of AZD1222 recipients were seropositive for SARS-CoV-2 at baseline. Nearly half of unique spike-specific TCRs reportedly recognized epitopes outside regions mutated in the B.1.351 and B.1.1.7 variants. Most participants were white British and females outnumbered males, and the authors suggested that clonal diversity may have been underestimated. Because no day 14 peak-response samples were available, repertoires were characterized only after the peak T cell response.

The intended sense of this specimen's time point label: baseline before first vaccination. Vaccinee samples came from UK trials COV001 and COV002, including a single-blind randomized controlled phase 2/3 trial of AZD1222 (ChAdOx1 nCoV-19) in healthy adults. For TCRbeta chain sequencing, PBMC samples from trial participants were taken at day 0 and at day 28 after the second dose. The CDR3 regions of human TCRbeta chains were analyzed by immunosequencing. For the original study's pipeline: Repertoire TCRs were checked for matches against a reference library of SARS-CoV-2-specific TCRs that had been generated using the MIRA antigen-specificity platform. Breadth was defined as the fraction of unique TCRs that were SARS-CoV-2-associated. Depth was defined as the fraction of total T cells that were SARS-CoV-2-associated. Using the MIRA data, every spike-specific TCR was mapped to the spike region that the TCR reacted to and assigned to either a CD4 or a CD8 class. Log10-transformed breadth and depth values were compared by one-way ANOVA with Sidak's multiple comparisons tests. TCRdb stores this immuneACCESS table with in-frame sequences only. Part of the clones is absent; in the studies checked, under half of the shortfall reflects unresolved V genes, and no reason is known for the rest. That table gives V, J and clone size, and the DNA gave D and trimming. This sample is represented by some 130,000 clones; roughly nine tenths of them were singletons. The ten most abundant clones make up 2.8% of the sample.

The table lists this clone with a count of one. Its antigen is unknown. Base qualities are missing; no much larger clone stands one base away. Including the terminal cysteine and phenylalanine, the CDR3 comprises 10 residues. CDR3 DNA is the only sequence kept; it has 30 bases, read in frame from the first base. The chain links TRBV21-1 with TRBJ1-1. TRBV21-1 is flagged as a pseudogene. This specimen was peripheral blood, taken on day 0 of AZD1222 vaccination. This TCR was recovered from an adult in good health. The CDR3: CAGPGRGAFF. The nucleotides are TGTGCGGGGCCCGGGAGGGGGGCTTTCTTT.